This T cell receptor (beta chain) was sequenced during a study of blood T cell repertoires in COVID-19. Across the whole study: Sample material is recorded as cDNA or gDNA derived from T cells, B-cell-depleted T cells, or PBMCs.

Study processing details: How many nucleated cells were present was estimated from reference gene primer amplification. This table comes from immunoSEQ multiplex PCR, and its TCRdb copy is limited to in-frame clones, with some not included. The V and J calls and clone size were taken over from that table, and D and trimming were inferred from the DNA. The sample has about 340,000 clones, more than 70% seen once. The germline V and J ends were trimmed by 0 bases and 5 bases, with 8 bases remaining between them. This CDR3 spans 13 amino acids. Germline values: CDR1 SGHDT, CDR2 YYEEEE. V gene TRBV5-6 combines with J gene TRBJ2-5, with D unresolved. Sequencing was done on a sample of peripheral blood. The source is a woman aged 70-85 years with COVID-19, enrolled during active disease. The CDR3 loop is CASSLVGDETQYF. The CDR3 nucleotides are TGTGCCAGCAGCTTGGTGGGCGATGAGACCCAGTACTTC.